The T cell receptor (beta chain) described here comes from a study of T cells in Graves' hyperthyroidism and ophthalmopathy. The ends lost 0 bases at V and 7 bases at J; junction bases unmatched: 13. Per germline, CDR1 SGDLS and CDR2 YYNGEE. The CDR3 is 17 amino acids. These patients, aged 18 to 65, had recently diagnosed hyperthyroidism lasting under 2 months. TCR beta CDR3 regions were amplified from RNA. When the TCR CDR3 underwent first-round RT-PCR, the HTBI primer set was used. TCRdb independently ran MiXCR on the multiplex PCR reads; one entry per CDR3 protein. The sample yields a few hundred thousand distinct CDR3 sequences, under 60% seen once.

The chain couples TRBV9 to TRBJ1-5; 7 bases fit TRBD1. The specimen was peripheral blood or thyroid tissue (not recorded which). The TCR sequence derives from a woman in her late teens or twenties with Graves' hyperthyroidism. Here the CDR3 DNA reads TGTGCCAGCAGCGTAGGCTCCAGCAGGGGGGGTTCCCAGCCCCAGCATTTT. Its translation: CASSVGSSRGGSQPQHF.